This record covers a single T cell receptor (beta chain). Its cognate antigen is unknown. V lost 5 bases and J lost 2, with 12 bases in between. Germline V gene sequence: CDR1 MGHRA, CDR2 YSYEKL. The CDR3 has 14 residues. This record comes from a study of shared clonotypes between healthy human individuals. Study-wide results and limits: Although depth was large, rarefaction showed that sequencing of the sorted subsets was incomplete. Tissues were not sampled, only blood, and their repertoires likely differ. When naive CD4 clonotypes were compared across a few donors, 4% to 5.5% were shared.

Original processing notes: Junction-only sequences without quality scores were provided by ImmunoSEQ, so filtering was different. The method was immunoSEQ multiplex PCR; TCRdb's version includes in-frame clones alone and lacks a portion of them. That table supplies the V and J calls and clone size; D and trimming were determined from the DNA. The data hold about 2.4 million clones, with roughly 93% observed a single time. This clonotype originated in a man between 18 and 29 years old in good health. Some clones in this sample may be carry-over from other donors' samples. The specimen sequenced was naive CD4+ T cells from PBMCs. Documented subset: CD45RA+ positively selected. The genes are TRBV4-1 and TRBJ2-5; D perhaps matches TRBD1 (6 bases). The CDR3 DNA sequence: TGCGCCAGCAGCTCTCGACAGGAACAAGAGACCCAGTACTTC. Translation gives CASSSRQEQETQYF.